The next 10 T cell receptor beta chains were all read from a single sample in a study of blood T cell repertoires in COVID-19 (dated by TCRdb to the early 2020s). The method was the immunoSEQ multiplex PCR assay. Held by TCRdb, this immuneACCESS table contains in-frame sequences only and omits some clones. Under half of the omission traces to an unresolved V gene where checked; the cause of the rest is unknown. The table for this sample lists over 150,000 clones; approximately 80% of them were counted only once. Roughly 3.7% of the sample is taken by the ten largest. Sequencing was carried out using peripheral blood. The origin of the receptors is a woman of 80 years or more with acute or convalescent COVID-19.

This sequence joins TRBV4-3 and TRBJ1-3, with 9 nucleotides matching TRBD1. J lost 4 bases, V lost 0 bases, and 4 bases had no gene match. The germline gives CDR1 LGHNA, CDR2 YSLEER. This CDR3 is 16 amino acids long. CDR3 sequence reads: CASSQETGGSGNTIYF. DNA of the CDR3: TGCGCCAGCAGCCAAGAGACAGGGGGGTCGGGAAACACCATATATTTT.

This clone was counted a few times. This sequence joins TRBV5-4 and TRBJ2-2, with D uncertain. CDR1 and CDR2 from the germline V gene are SGHNT and YYREEE (reference sequence). The germline V and J ends were trimmed by 4 bases and 2 bases, with 9 bases remaining between them. CDR3 length equals 14 residues. The DNA of the CDR3 is TGTGCCAGCAGCCAAACTACCAACACCGGGGAGCTGTTTTTT. As protein: CASSQTTNTGELFF. Looking up the rest from reference TRBV5-4 and TRBJ2-2 gives the full variable domain: ETGVTQSPTHLIKTRGQQVTLRCSSQSGHNTVSWYQQALGQGPQFIFQYYREEENGRGNFPPRFSGLQFPNYSSELNVNALELDDSALYLCASSQTTNTGELFFGEGSRLTVL.

CDR3 nucleotides: TGTGCCAGCGGACACGGGGGGGTCAATCAGCCCCAGCATTTT. Translating it yields CASGHGGVNQPQHF. The chain carries TRBV5-6 and TRBJ1-5; tentative D call: TRBD1 (5 bases). V lost 7 bases and J 3 bases, leaving 14 bases between the germline ends. The CDR3 consists of 14 residues. Germline-derived CDR1 and CDR2 are SGHDT and YYEEEE.

This chain connects TRBV29-1 to TRBJ2-7; 8 bases line up with TRBD1. The V gene's germline CDR1 is SQVTM and CDR2 ANQGSEA. The CDR3 length is 14 residues. After removal of 7 bases from V and 6 bases from J, the junction contained 14 bases not matched to a gene. CDR3 bases: TGCAGCGCAGGACACAGGGGGTCTTCTCGCGAGCAGTACTTC. Translating gives CSAGHRGSSREQYF.

Comments on this clone: Other DNA sequences in the same sample also yield this CDR3. The chain carries TRBV5-1 and TRBJ2-7; D is unclear. The germline gives CDR1 SGHRS, CDR2 YFSETQ. V was cut by 0 bases and J by 0 bases, with 10 bases left in between. The length of the CDR3 is 15 residues. The DNA of the CDR3 is TGCGCCAGCAGCTTGGCCGGAGCGTACTCCTACGAGCAGTACTTC. It codes for CASSLAGAYSYEQYF.

This rearrangement joins TRBV5-4 to TRBJ1-6; D gene uncertain. V lost 7 bases and J lost 10, with 18 bases in between. The CDR3 has 14 amino acids. Germline CDR1 and CDR2: SGHNT and YYREEE (reference sequence). The chain's CDR3 is CASGFDREGSPLHF. For the CDR3, the DNA is TGTGCCAGCGGTTTTGATAGGGAGGGATCACCCCTCCACTTT.

V and J are TRBV9 and TRBJ2-2; no firm D call. The CDR3 contains 13 residues. CDR1 is SGDLS and CDR2 is YYNGEE in the germline V gene. Trimming stripped 4 bases from V and 3 bases from J, with 7 bases between. The CDR3 here is CASSPPDTGELFF. CDR3 nucleotide sequence: TGTGCCAGCAGCCCCCCCGACACCGGGGAGCTGTTTTTT.

This clone showed up just once. The gene calls are TRBV19 and TRBJ2-5; D gene uncertain. The CDR3 length is 12 residues. Trimming stripped 5 bases from V and 3 bases from J, with 7 bases between. CDR1 and CDR2 (germline): LNHDA, SQIVND (reference sequence). The CDR3 sequence: CASSQTKETQYF. The CDR3 DNA is TGTGCCAGTAGTCAGACAAAAGAGACCCAGTACTTC.

In DNA, the CDR3 is TGTGCCAGCAGTTTCGGGCAGGGGCGAGCTTTCTTT. Protein product: CASSFGQGRAFF. J is TRBJ1-1 and V is TRBV12-3 or TRBV12-4, with D maybe TRBD1 (6 bases). The CDR3 contains 12 residues. Trimming took off 3 bases at V and 10 bases at J, with 12 bases between the two ends.

This clone was observed a few times. V is TRBV2 and J is TRBJ2-7; 12 bases match TRBD2. The CDR3 sequence is 15 residues long. Germline V gives CDR1 SNHLY, CDR2 FYNNEI. V dropped 5 bases and J dropped 0; count of bases not matched to a gene: 2. Here the CDR3 DNA reads TGTGCCAGCAGTAGGACTAGCGGGGCCTCCTACGAGCAGTACTTC. Translating gives CASSRTSGASYEQYF. The full variable domain, with the rest looked up from reference TRBV2 and TRBJ2-7, is EPEVTQTPSHQVTQMGQEVILRCVPISNHLYFYWYRQILGQKVEFLVSFYNNEISEKSEIFDDQFSVERPDGSNFTLKIRSTKLEDSAMYFCASSRTSGASYEQYFGPGTRLTVT.